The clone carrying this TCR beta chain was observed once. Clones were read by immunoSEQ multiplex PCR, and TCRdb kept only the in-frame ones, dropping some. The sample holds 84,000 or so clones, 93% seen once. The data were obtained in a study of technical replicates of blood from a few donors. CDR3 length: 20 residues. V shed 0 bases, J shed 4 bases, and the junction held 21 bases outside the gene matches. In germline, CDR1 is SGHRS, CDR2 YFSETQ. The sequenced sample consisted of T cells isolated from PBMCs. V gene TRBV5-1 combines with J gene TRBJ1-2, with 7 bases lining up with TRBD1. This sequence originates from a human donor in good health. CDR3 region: CASSLGHRGQGDREFYGYTF. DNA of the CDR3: TGCGCCAGCAGCTTGGGGCACAGGGGTCAGGGGGATCGCGAGTTCTATGGCTACACCTTC. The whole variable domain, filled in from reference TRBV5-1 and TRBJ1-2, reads KAGVTQTPRYLIKTRGQQVTLSCSPISGHRSVSWYQQTPGQGLQFLFEYFSETQRNKGNFPGRFSGRQFSNSRSEMNVSTLELGDSALYLCASSLGHRGQGDREFYGYTFGSGTRLTVV.